This T cell receptor beta chain emerged from a study of metastatic and nonmetastatic thyroid tumors. Overall study context: Repertoires were compared across blood and tumor or nodule tissue from malignant and benign thyroid patients. General study findings and limits: Patients with malignant thyroid tumors reportedly had significantly higher TCR beta diversity than those with benign nodules, in blood and tumor.

This clone has ten or more counts. Its antigen is unknown. Looked up from germline, CDR1 is MNHEY and CDR2 is SVGEGT. CDR3 size: 13 residues. With V trimmed by 1 base and J by 9 bases, 3 bases remained unmatched. TCRdb used MiXCR to call clones anew from the PCR reads. The sample records more than 20,000 clones, approximately 11% being singletons. Until they underwent thyroid surgery, no patient had received any treatment. The sample consisted of blood. The gene calls are TRBV6-2 or TRBV6-3 and TRBJ2-1, with 7 bases that match TRBD2. This sequence originates from a female donor with papillary thyroid cancer or a benign thyroid nodule (not recorded which). Some clones in this sample may be carry-over from other donors' samples. The CDR3 protein is CASSYLGRGEQFF. In nucleotides, the CDR3 is TGTGCCAGCAGTTACTTGGGGAGGGGTGAGCAGTTCTTC.